These 3 T cell receptor beta chains were all obtained from the same sample, sequenced in a study of blood T cell repertoires in COVID-19 (TCRdb year 2020). Libraries were made using the immunoSEQ multiplex PCR assay. TCRdb took over this immuneACCESS table, retaining in-frame rearrangements with V and J assigned. Such tables are incomplete; in checked studies, under half of the missing clones stem from an unresolved V gene, and the remainder is unexplained. The sample table lists 150,000 to 200,000 clones, 70% to 90% of them with a count of one. The top ten hold roughly 7.5% of the sample. The sequencing sample was made of peripheral blood. All receptors come from a man between 35 and 55 years old who had recovered from COVID-19.

The V gene is TRBV9, the J gene TRBJ2-5, with D hard to call. CDR3 length equals 14 residues. Germline V gene data show CDR1 as SGDLS and CDR2 as YYNGEE. V lost 0 bases to trimming and J lost 7 bases, with 13 bases between them. The CDR3 here is CASSVDGSGRTQYF. The CDR3 DNA follows: TGTGCCAGCAGCGTAGATGGGTCAGGTCGGACCCAGTACTTC.

The V gene is TRBV19, the J gene TRBJ2-2; 7 bases align to TRBD2. This CDR3 is 10 amino acids long. V was pared by 7 bases and J by 14 bases, with 4 bases of the junction left unmatched. The V gene's germline CDR1 is LNHDA and CDR2 SQIVND (reference sequence). For the CDR3, the DNA is TGTGCCAGTATAGGGGACTATCTGTTTTTT. This gives the protein CASIGDYLFF.

The rearrangement uses TRBV9 and TRBJ2-2; 8 nucleotides line up with TRBD2. The germline CDR1 and CDR2 sequences are SGDLS and YYNGEE. V was pared by 0 bases and J by 4 bases, with 2 bases of the junction left unmatched. The CDR3 has 15 amino acids. CDR3 residues: CASSVASGSTGELFF. The CDR3 DNA is TGTGCCAGCAGCGTAGCCAGCGGGAGCACCGGGGAGCTGTTTTTT. The entire variable domain, with the rest obtained from reference TRBV9 and TRBJ2-2, is as follows: DSGVTQTPKHLITATGQRVTLRCSPRSGDLSVYWYQQSLDQGLQFLIQYYNGEERAKGNILERFSAQQFPDLHSELNLSSLELGDSALYFCASSVASGSTGELFFGEGSRLTVL.